Listed below are T cell receptor beta chains from one sample, sequenced in a study of blood T cell repertoires in COVID-19. Clones were sequenced by immunoSEQ multiplex PCR, and TCRdb holds only the in-frame ones, with some missing. The sample includes around 260,000 clones, approximately 89% of them seen just once. Material: peripheral blood. These receptor sequences come from a woman in her seventies with COVID-19, enrolled during active disease. The CDR3 runs from the conserved cysteine through the conserved F or W. A D gene is named only where the DNA matches it firmly. Clone size is not always given. Where it is, it says once, few, many or a class for expanded clones.

CDR3aa | CDR3nt | len | abundance | j_gene | v_gene | d_gene
CASSLRDNEQFF | TGTGCCAGCAGTTTAAGAGACAATGAGCAGTTCTTC | 12 | NA | TRBJ2-1 | TRBV12-3/TRBV12-4 | NA
CSGILAYEQYF | TGCAGCGGGATTCTAGCTTACGAGCAGTACTTC | 11 | NA | TRBJ2-7 | TRBV29-1 | NA
CASYQSGGVTEAFF | TGTGCCAGCTACCAGTCGGGAGGGGTCACTGAAGCTTTCTTT | 14 | NA | TRBJ1-1 | TRBV11-2 | NA
CASSQVAGSSYNEQFF | TGTGCCAGCAGCCAAGTCGCGGGAAGCTCCTACAATGAGCAGTTCTTC | 16 | NA | TRBJ2-1 | TRBV14 | NA
CASSQGASRTDTQYF | TGTGCCAGCAGCCAAGGGGCTAGCCGCACAGATACGCAGTATTTT | 15 | few | TRBJ2-3 | TRBV3-1/TRBV3-2 | NA
CASSPRGSGRATGELFF | TGTGCCAGCAGCCCCAGAGGGAGCGGGAGGGCCACCGGGGAGCTGTTTTTT | 17 | NA | TRBJ2-2 | TRBV5-4 | TRBD2
CARAMTGAETQYF | TGTGCCAGGGCGATGACAGGGGCAGAGACCCAGTACTTC | 13 | NA | TRBJ2-5 | TRBV6-5 | TRBD1
CASSQGTVYGYTF | TGTGCCAGCAGCCAGGGGACAGTTTATGGCTACACCTTC | 13 | NA | TRBJ1-2 | TRBV11-3 | TRBD1
CASSQGDGGPMNTEAFF | TGCGCCAGCAGCCAAGGGGACGGGGGACCCATGAACACTGAAGCTTTCTTT | 17 | NA | TRBJ1-1 | TRBV4-1 | NA
CASRILASYNSPLHF | TGTGCCAGCCGAATTTTGGCCTCCTATAATTCACCCCTCCACTTT | 15 | NA | TRBJ1-6 | TRBV13 | NA
CASSLISGSDTQYF | TGTGCCAGCAGCTTAATCTCGGGATCGGATACGCAGTATTTT | 14 | NA | TRBJ2-3 | TRBV11-3 | NA
CASSLGLQPQHF | TGTGCCAGTAGTTTAGGGCTTCAGCCCCAGCATTTT | 12 | NA | TRBJ1-5 | TRBV19 | NA
CSASNSNQPQHF | TGCAGTGCTAGTAATTCGAATCAGCCCCAGCATTTT | 12 | NA | TRBJ1-5 | TRBV20-1 | NA
CASSLRDNSPLHF | TGTGCCAGCAGCCTGCGGGATAATTCACCCCTCCACTTT | 13 | NA | TRBJ1-6 | TRBV7-6 | NA
CASKSGTGGSPLHF | TGTGCCAGTAAAAGCGGGACAGGGGGTTCACCCCTCCACTTT | 14 | NA | TRBJ1-6 | TRBV19 | TRBD1
CASSGYRGTTTEAFF | TGTGCCAGCAGCGGATACAGGGGCACGACCACTGAAGCTTTCTTT | 15 | NA | TRBJ1-1 | TRBV13 | TRBD1
CASSLTGVYGYTF | TGCGCCAGCAGCTTGACAGGCGTCTATGGCTACACCTTC | 13 | NA | TRBJ1-2 | TRBV5-1 | NA
CASKSLGLIYNEQFF | TGTGCCAGCAAGTCTTTGGGACTAATTTACAATGAGCAGTTCTTC | 15 | NA | TRBJ2-1 | TRBV27 | TRBD2
CASSQASASYEQYF | TGTGCCAGCAGCCAGGCTAGCGCCTCCTACGAGCAGTACTTC | 14 | many | TRBJ2-7 | TRBV5-5 | NA
CASSLAADTEAFF | TGCGCCAGCAGCTTGGCTGCGGACACTGAAGCTTTCTTT | 13 | NA | TRBJ1-1 | TRBV5-1 | NA
CASSLRRGGGDEQFF | TGTGCCAGCAGCTTACGGCGCGGGGGGGGCGATGAGCAGTTCTTC | 15 | NA | TRBJ2-1 | TRBV11-3 | TRBD2
CASDQGRVNTEAFF | TGTGCCAGTGATCAGGGTCGGGTGAACACTGAAGCTTTCTTT | 14 | once | TRBJ1-1 | TRBV10-3 | NA